The 12 T cell receptor beta chains below come from one sample, sequenced in a study of blood T cell repertoires in COVID-19. Data came from immunoSEQ multiplex PCR; TCRdb stores just in-frame clones and leaves some out. The table has approximately 260,000 clones, 80% to 90% seen once. Sequencing was done on a sample of peripheral blood. The receptors stem from a woman in her 70s with COVID-19, enrolled during active disease.

V gene TRBV30 combines with J gene TRBJ2-1; the D is unclear. The CDR3 runs 13 residues. V shed 4 bases and J shed 4 bases, with 11 bases lying between them. Germline V gene lookup returns CDR1 GTSNPN and CDR2 SVGIG (reference sequence). CDR3 amino acids: CAWKARTYNEQFF. The DNA of the CDR3 is TGTGCCTGGAAAGCGCGAACTTACAATGAGCAGTTCTTC.

This chain links TRBV3-1 (or the pseudogene TRBV3-2) with TRBJ2-1; no definite D call. The CDR3 length is 12 residues. In germline, CDR1 is LGHDT, CDR2 YNNKEL (reference sequence). The germline V and J ends were trimmed by 0 bases and 6 bases, with 3 bases remaining between them. In DNA form, the CDR3 reads TGTGCCAGCAGCCAAGAAGCCAATGAGCAGTTCTTC. Residues: CASSQEANEQFF.

The genes are TRBV4-1 and TRBJ1-5; 8 bases agree with TRBD1. This CDR3 contains 15 residues. Germline CDR1 is MGHRA and CDR2 is YSYEKL. After removal of 4 bases from V and 7 bases from J, the junction contained 9 bases not matched to a gene. The DNA of the CDR3 is TGCGCCAGCAGCCCGGCGGACAGGGATCGCCAGCCCCAGCATTTT. It yields the protein CASSPADRDRQPQHF.

The rearrangement joins TRBV19 to TRBJ1-4; no clear D. There are 14 residues in the CDR3. Trimming shortened V by 7 bases and J by 3 bases, and 12 bases separated the two germline ends. CDR1 is LNHDA and CDR2 is SQIVND in the germline V gene (reference sequence). The CDR3 bases are TGTGCCAGTAAACCTAGCGGGGCTAATGAAAAACTGTTTTTT. This encodes CASKPSGANEKLFF.

The V call is TRBV6-2 or TRBV6-3, the J call TRBJ2-7; tentative D call: TRBD2 (5 bases). Germline V CDR1 and CDR2: MNHEY, SVGEGT. There are 12 residues in the CDR3. V was clipped by 6 bases and J by 7 bases, with 13 bases between them. CDR3 residues: CASSGAVLEQYF. For the CDR3, the DNA is TGTGCCAGCAGCGGAGCGGTCTTAGAGCAGTACTTC.

The J gene is TRBJ2-7, the V gene TRBV28, with 9 bases fitting TRBD2. The length of the CDR3 is 14 residues. J was trimmed by 2 bases and V by 11 bases; bases with no gene match: 10. In germline, CDR1 is MDHEN, CDR2 SYDVKM. The CDR3 loop is CAAVASGKPYEQYF. CDR3 nucleotide sequence: TGTGCCGCAGTAGCTAGCGGGAAACCCTACGAGCAGTACTTC.

The chain links TRBV5-1 to TRBJ2-3, with D tentatively TRBD2 (6 bases). With 4 bases removed from V and 0 bases from J, the gap between germline ends came to 15 bases. Germline lookup yields CDR1 SGHRS and CDR2 YFSETQ. The CDR3 length is 16 residues. CDR3 DNA: TGCGCCAGCAGCCCGGCCCGCGGGAAGAGCACAGATACGCAGTATTTT. Protein sequence: CASSPARGKSTDTQYF. Full variable domain (missing parts from reference TRBV5-1 and TRBJ2-3): KAGVTQTPRYLIKTRGQQVTLSCSPISGHRSVSWYQQTPGQGLQFLFEYFSETQRNKGNFPGRFSGRQFSNSRSEMNVSTLELGDSALYLCASSPARGKSTDTQYFGPGTRLTVL.

V gene TRBV9 combines with J gene TRBJ1-1; 9 nucleotides line up with TRBD1. The V gene's germline CDR1 is SGDLS and CDR2 YYNGEE. The CDR3 has 14 residues. The V and J ends lost 5 bases and 11 bases, in that order; junction bases with no gene match: 13. This CDR3 reads CASSSGTGHGLAFF. The CDR3 bases are TGTGCCAGCAGTTCCGGGACAGGGCATGGATTGGCTTTCTTT.

This chain links TRBV6-5 with TRBJ1-1, with 7 bases that match TRBD1. CDR1 and CDR2 from the germline V gene are MNHEY and SVGAGI. This CDR3 has 14 residues. The V gene end was trimmed by 7 bases and the J gene end by 4 bases; junction bases not matched to a gene: 9. CDR3 in amino acids: CASTPGTDFTEAFF. Here the CDR3 DNA reads TGTGCCAGCACCCCGGGGACAGATTTCACTGAAGCTTTCTTT.

The chain has TRBV4-1 and TRBJ2-3; D possibly corresponds to TRBD2 (6 bases). The V end lost 4 bases, the J end lost 2 bases, and 10 bases lay between the germline ends. The CDR3 contains 14 residues. Looked up from germline, CDR1 is MGHRA and CDR2 is YSYEKL. CDR3 amino acids: CASSPPGDTDTQYF. For the CDR3, the DNA is TGCGCCAGCAGCCCCCCGGGAGACACAGATACGCAGTATTTT.

The V and J genes are TRBV6-2 or TRBV6-3 and TRBJ2-7, with 11 positions matching TRBD2. Trimming removed 5 bases from V and 0 bases from J; junction bases left unmatched: 9. The germline V gene has CDR1 MNHEY and CDR2 SVGEGT. CDR3 length equals 17 residues. In DNA, the CDR3 is TGTGCCAGCAGTAAAAGACTAGCGGGGTTGGCCTCCTACGAGCAGTACTTC. Amino acids: CASSKRLAGLASYEQYF.

This chain joins TRBV7-8 and TRBJ2-5; 7 bases are shared with TRBD2. The CDR3 spans 17 residues. V shed 3 bases and J 5 bases; nucleotides not matched to a gene: 15. Germline V gives CDR1 SGHVS, CDR2 FQNEAQ. The CDR3 region is CASSFMRLAGDWETQYF. CDR3 nucleotide sequence: TGTGCCAGCAGCTTCATGCGGTTGGCGGGGGACTGGGAGACCCAGTACTTC.